This T cell receptor beta chain was sequenced during a study of OX40 agonist ivuxolimab in advanced cancers. About the research overall: Age averaged about 66 years (range roughly 23 to 80), and 82.7% were male. Partial responses, seen in three patients, involved one hepatocellular carcinoma and two cutaneous melanomas. Study outcomes and limitations: In a subset of nonresponders, normalized T-cell clonal expansion was also low.

Blood sampling was done at baseline, cycle 4 day 1, and cycle 7 day 1. The V and J ends lost 1 base and 2 bases respectively, with 3 bases between them. The CDR3 totals 14 residues. Germline CDR1 is LGHNA and CDR2 is YSLEER. Some clones are missing from TCRdb's copy, which holds only in-frame ones; the method was immunoSEQ multiplex PCR. The table includes some 64,000 clones, around 92% detected once. About this clone: Its antigen is as yet unknown.

The rearrangement joins TRBV4-3 to TRBJ2-6; D is uncertain. The TCR originated in an adult with an advanced solid tumor such as melanoma, head and neck, liver or kidney cancer. The source material was CD4+ or CD8+ T cells sorted from blood, sampled in a trial of the OX40 agonist ivuxolimab. The CDR3 loop reads CASSQGAGANVLTF. DNA of the CDR3: TGCGCCAGCAGCCAAGGGGCTGGGGCCAACGTCCTGACTTTC.